The clone carrying this TCR beta chain was detected ten times or more. Its target is not known. Attachment of unique molecular identifiers was made to individual cDNA molecules. Using its own MiXCR run on the 5' RACE reads, TCRdb lists one record per CDR3 protein. The sample yields approximately 69,000 distinct CDR3 sequences, 12% seen once. The data were obtained in a study of early T cells in non-severe SARS-CoV-2 infection. General study points: The matching step, a VDJdb search, favored anti-spike CD8 responses and missed private and CD4 specificities.

The source is an adult who was a healthcare worker with PCR-confirmed SARS-CoV-2 infection or an uninfected control (not recorded which). The sample in question was whole blood, obtained at baseline.

In DNA form, the CDR3 reads TGTGCCAGCAGCAAAGCGCTAAGGCCGAGAAGGAGGTACGAGCAGTACTTC. Translating it yields CASSKALRPRRRYEQYF. The rearrangement uses TRBV21-1 and TRBJ2-7; whether TRBD2, the table's D call, matches the DNA was not checked. TRBV21-1 is designated a pseudogene. The length of the CDR3 is 17 residues.